This is a list of T cell receptor beta chains from one sample in a study of T cell responses to AZD1222 COVID-19 vaccine. The table came from immunoSEQ multiplex PCR; TCRdb's copy has only in-frame clones and leaves some out. Seen here are 83,000 or so clones, around 86% observed once, and the top ten hold roughly 8.7%. Sample: peripheral blood, taken on day 0 of AZD1222 vaccination. These receptors came from an adult in good health. Both conserved end residues are trimmed from each CDR3.

CDR3 length,V gene,J gene,CDR3 protein
11,TRBV7-2,TRBJ2-7,ASSRQAAYEQY
14,TRBV28,TRBJ2-3,ASSLQGTESTDTQY
14,TRBV7-5,TRBJ1-5,ARLFRDRGLGQPQH
12,TRBV2,TRBJ2-7,ASRSLAVSYEQY
14,TRBV3-1/TRBV3-2,TRBJ1-6,ASSQDSGGPISPLH
14,TRBV3-1/TRBV3-2,TRBJ2-1,ASSPLRGSSYNEQF
13,TRBV11-2,TRBJ1-4,ASSRAGAVNEKLF
12,TRBV7-2,TRBJ2-1,ASSDNRVAWVQF
12,TRBV9,TRBJ2-7,ASSFDTGAYEQY
13,TRBV11-3,TRBJ2-2,ASSLEDRVAGELF
13,TRBV5-1,TRBJ2-7,ASSLGGVGSYEQY
15,TRBV6-6,TRBJ2-7,ASSRRRGGGGYFEQY
9,TRBV6-2/TRBV6-3,TRBJ2-3,ASSFGPTQY
15,TRBV9,TRBJ2-1,ASSGWLLAGGGDEQF
11,TRBV3-1/TRBV3-2,TRBJ2-3,ASSQNGVDTQY
15,TRBV5-1,TRBJ2-5,ASSSLGRGELVETQY
11,TRBV14,TRBJ1-5,ASSPGLNQPQH
14,TRBV6-1,TRBJ1-5,ASSGRDRHSNQPQH
12,TRBV3-1/TRBV3-2,TRBJ2-7,ASSQGTVSYEQY
13,TRBV30,TRBJ1-1,AWSVRTGVNTEAF
10,TRBV7-9,TRBJ2-6,ASSSGANVLT
13,TRBV6-2/TRBV6-3,TRBJ2-1,ASSLIAGAQGEQF
17,TRBV5-8,TRBJ2-7,ASSGYARGALVARLLQY
9,TRBV29-1,TRBJ1-1,SARLGTEAF
10,TRBV6-5,TRBJ2-7,ASRKDGYEQY
16,TRBV5-1,TRBJ2-6,ASSPLISRGSGANVLT
14,TRBV28,TRBJ2-7,ASSLLTSGITYEQY
11,TRBV12-3/TRBV12-4,TRBJ2-3,ASSRSGTDTQY
13,TRBV6-4,TRBJ1-5,ASSLQSGGGQPQH
10,TRBV19,TRBJ1-1,ASSYQQGGAF
12,TRBV2,TRBJ2-1,ASSEGGAKNEQF
14,TRBV6-6,TRBJ2-5,ASKTAGTGGRETQY
11,TRBV18,TRBJ1-1,ASSADDRGAAF
13,TRBV7-2,TRBJ1-2,ASSLEQSPNYGYT
11,TRBV6-2/TRBV6-3,TRBJ1-2,ASSRDRVYGYT
12,TRBV4-1,TRBJ1-4,ASSQVGSGEKLF
11,TRBV9,TRBJ1-2,ASSVAHNYGYT
13,TRBV9,TRBJ1-5,ASSPTPGTLQPQH
14,TRBV5-4,TRBJ1-1,ASSVRTGSMNTEAF
13,TRBV13,TRBJ2-1,ASSLYGLRFNEQF
13,TRBV7-9,TRBJ1-4,ASRSTDRFNEKLF
12,TRBV18,TRBJ2-7,ASSPSGQFYEQY
14,TRBV13,TRBJ1-4,ASSLSSGGHRAGLF
13,TRBV3-1/TRBV3-2,TRBJ1-4,ASSGGVLSTEKLF
13,TRBV9,TRBJ2-5,ASSSDRAEGETQY
12,TRBV7-3,TRBJ2-1,ASSLGDSGNEQF
14,TRBV7-6,TRBJ2-3,ASSSPPGTRTDTQY
13,TRBV10-3,TRBJ1-3,AISRQGARGNTIY